The 30 T cell receptor beta chains reported below all come from one sample, sequenced in a study of shared clonotypes between healthy human individuals. The table came from immunoSEQ multiplex PCR; TCRdb's copy has only in-frame clones and leaves some out. Here the sample spans about 500,000 clones, approximately 80% being singletons. Sequences were obtained from PBMCs. These receptors all stem from a woman aged 40 to 55 in good health. Some clones in this sample may be carry-over from other donors' samples.

This clone has at least ten counts. This chain uses TRBV10-3 with TRBJ2-1; 8 nucleotides agree with TRBD2. This CDR3 is built from 14 residues. Germline CDR1 ENHRY, CDR2 SYGVKD. The V and J ends lost 4 bases and 10 bases, in that order; junction bases with no gene match: 9. The CDR3: CAISATGGPREQFF. The CDR3, as DNA: TGTGCCATCAGTGCAACGGGAGGGCCAAGGGAGCAGTTCTTC.

CDR3 residues: CATSSGPGRGANVLTF. Here the CDR3 DNA reads TGTGCCACCAGCAGCGGCCCAGGGCGAGGGGCCAACGTCCTGACTTTC. J is TRBJ2-6 and V is TRBV15, with D tentatively TRBD1 (5 bases). Trimming removed 3 bases at V and 4 bases at J, with 13 bases between. Germline CDR1 LNHNV, CDR2 YYDKDF (reference sequence). This CDR3 region has 16 residues.

V is TRBV6-5 and J is TRBJ2-5; 7 nucleotides match TRBD1. This CDR3 region has 15 residues. The germline CDR1 and CDR2 sequences are MNHEY and SVGAGI. The junction had 6 bases not matched to a gene; V was cut back by 0 bases and J by 5 bases. Written as DNA, the CDR3 is TGTGCCAGCAGTTACTCGACAGGGAGAAGGGAGACCCAGTACTTC. Its protein product is CASSYSTGRRETQYF.

This clone was observed a handful of times. This chain uses TRBV30 with TRBJ2-5; the match to TRBD2 covers 10 bases. V shed 1 base and J 9 bases; nucleotides not matched to a gene: 8. This CDR3 comprises 14 residues. Germline V CDR1 and CDR2: GTSNPN, SVGIG (reference sequence). CDR3 coding DNA: TGTGCCTGGAGTGGAACTAGCGGGATCGGGGCCCAGTACTTC. The encoded protein is CAWSGTSGIGAQYF. The variable domain in full, completed from reference TRBV30 and TRBJ2-5, reads SQTIHQWPATLVQPVGSPLSLECTVEGTSNPNLYWYRQAAGRGLQLLFYSVGIGQISSEVPQNLSASRPQDRQFILSSKKLLLSDSGFYLCAWSGTSGIGAQYFGPGTRLLVL.

The rearrangement links TRBV18 to TRBJ1-2; tentatively, D is TRBD1 (5 bases). Trimming took off 2 bases at V and 3 bases at J, with 10 bases between the two ends. The CDR3 is 14 residues long. The germline gives CDR1 KGHSH, CDR2 LQKENI. CDR3 bases: TGTGCCAGCTCACCATCTGGGGACTACTATGGCTACACCTTC. It specifies CASSPSGDYYGYTF.

This clone was seen just once. The chain employs TRBV30 and TRBJ1-2; 8 bases agree with TRBD1. Germline-derived CDR1 and CDR2 are GTSNPN and SVGIG (reference sequence). J was trimmed by 7 bases and V by 0 bases; bases with no gene match: 13. The CDR3 covers 16 residues. In DNA form, the CDR3 reads TGTGCCTGGAGTGTGGCTCAGGGGGCGACTCGGCGTGGCTACACCTTC. Its translation: CAWSVAQGATRRGYTF.

The CDR3 spells CASSLPRDTRGGEQYF. CDR3 nucleotides: TGTGCCAGCAGTTTACCGAGGGACACGCGGGGCGGCGAGCAGTACTTC. The chain carries TRBV28 and TRBJ2-7; D might be TRBD1 or TRBD2, each matching 6 bases. In germline, CDR1 is MDHEN, CDR2 SYDVKM. V lost 2 bases, J lost 6 bases, and 20 bases lay in between. The CDR3 consists of 16 residues.

The V call is TRBV30, the J call TRBJ2-7; 12 bases align to TRBD2. The CDR3 has 18 amino acids. V was pared by 0 bases and J by 3 bases, with 12 bases of the junction left unmatched. Germline CDR1 reads GTSNPN; CDR2 reads SVGIG (reference sequence). The CDR3 loop is CAWSVRGPRLAGVYEQYF. The DNA for the CDR3 is TGTGCCTGGAGTGTACGGGGGCCCCGACTAGCGGGAGTCTACGAGCAGTACTTC.

This clone was observed a single time. The V and J genes are TRBV19 and TRBJ2-7; perhaps TRBD2 as D (7 bases). V was cut by 5 bases and J by 1 base, with 15 bases left in between. CDR1 and CDR2 (germline): LNHDA, SQIVND (reference sequence). This CDR3 is 15 amino acids long. CDR3 region: CASSRGGATSYEQYF. The CDR3, as DNA: TGTGCCAGTAGTCGAGGGGGGGCCACTTCCTACGAGCAGTACTTC.

This clone was seen a handful of times. This chain links TRBV5-1 with TRBJ1-2; 7 nucleotides agree with TRBD1. The ends lost 5 bases at V and 1 base at J; junction bases unmatched: 5. The CDR3 has 14 amino acids. In germline, CDR1 is SGHRS, CDR2 YFSETQ. CDR3: CASRGGTVNYGYTF. The CDR3 DNA reads as TGCGCCAGCAGGGGCGGGACAGTTAACTATGGCTACACCTTC.

This chain uses TRBV4-2 with TRBJ2-7; D perhaps matches TRBD2 (5 bases). V lost 1 base, J lost 4 bases, and 11 bases lay in between. Germline assignment: CDR1 LGHNA and CDR2 YNFKEQ. The CDR3 is made up of 14 amino acids. CDR3 amino acids: CASSQVGTGYEQYF. The CDR3 coding sequence is TGTGCCAGCAGCCAAGTAGGTACGGGGTACGAGCAGTACTTC.

The V and J genes are TRBV7-8 and TRBJ2-7; D gene unclear. From germline, CDR1 is SGHVS and CDR2 FQNEAQ. The CDR3 is made up of 16 amino acids. V gave up 8 bases and J gave up 2 bases, with 22 bases separating them. The CDR3 DNA reads as TGTGCCAGCGCCAGAGGTAACCCGCAGATACCCTACGAGCAGTACTTC. It yields the protein CASARGNPQIPYEQYF.

The chain uses TRBV12-1 and TRBJ2-3; the table's D call, TRBD2, has no DNA check behind it. TRBV12-1 is a known pseudogene. CDR3 length equals 16 residues. The CDR3 protein is CASSTEREDCTDTQYF. The DNA for the CDR3 is TGTGCCAGCAGCACCGAGCGGGAGGACTGCACAGATACGCAGTATTTT.

The sample holds one count of this clone. The chain links TRBV10-3 to TRBJ2-3; 11 bases line up with TRBD2. V trimming: 6 bases; J trimming: 6 bases; junction bases outside the gene matches: 17. Germline loops: CDR1 ENHRY, CDR2 SYGVKD. CDR3 length: 18 amino acids. Here the CDR3 DNA reads TGTGCCATCAGCCGGCCGGCCCAAACTAGCGGGAGATCGGATACGCAGTATTTT. Translation gives CAISRPAQTSGRSDTQYF.

This clone was seen just once. V usage is TRBV18 and J usage is TRBJ1-1, with 10 bases matching TRBD1. The CDR3 contains 15 residues. Germline V gene lookup returns CDR1 KGHSH and CDR2 LQKENI. The trim removed 1 base at V and 3 bases at J, leaving 2 bases unmatched. The CDR3 loop reads CASSPRTGGDTEAFF. The DNA for the CDR3 is TGTGCCAGCTCACCACGGACAGGGGGGGACACTGAAGCTTTCTTT. The complete variable domain, with remaining parts taken from reference TRBV18 and TRBJ1-1, reads NAGVMQNPRHLVRRRGQEARLRCSPMKGHSHVYWYRQLPEEGLKFMVYLQKENIIDESGMPKERFSAEFPKEGPSILRIQQVVRGDSAAYFCASSPRTGGDTEAFFGQGTRLTVV.

With regard to this clone: Other nucleotide sequences from this sample produce the same CDR3. V gene TRBV7-9 combines with J gene TRBJ1-4, with D hard to call. This CDR3 has 13 amino acids. V lost 3 bases, J lost 8 bases, and 10 bases lay in between. Germline CDR1 reads SEHNR; CDR2 reads FQNEAQ (reference sequence). DNA for the CDR3: TGTGCCAGCAGCTTCGGTGGAGGGGAAAAACTGTTTTTT. Amino acid sequence: CASSFGGGEKLFF. Based on the CDR3 plus reference TRBV7-9 and TRBJ1-4, the full variable domain is DTGVSQNPRHKITKRGQNVTFRCDPISEHNRLYWYRQTLGQGPEFLTYFQNEAQLEKSRLLSDRFSAERPKGSFSTLEIQRTEQGDSAMYLCASSFGGGEKLFFGSGTQLSVL.

J is TRBJ2-3 and V is TRBV7-9, with 8 bases matching TRBD2. The CDR3 is made up of 15 amino acids. Trimming removed 2 bases from V and 2 bases from J; junction bases left unmatched: 3. Germline V CDR1 and CDR2: SEHNR, FQNEAQ (reference sequence). The CDR3 reads CASSLTGGPTDTQYF. The CDR3 DNA reads as TGTGCCAGCAGCTTAACGGGAGGGCCCACAGATACGCAGTATTTT.

The CDR3 DNA is TGTGCCAGCAGGCTAGGCGGAGCGAACACCGGGGAGCTGTTTTTT. Its translation: CASRLGGANTGELFF. V usage is TRBV28 and J usage is TRBJ2-2; D unclear. The CDR3 has 15 amino acids. Deletions cut 6 bases from V and 0 bases from J, with 11 bases between. Germline V CDR1 and CDR2: MDHEN, SYDVKM.

V gene TRBV2 combines with J gene TRBJ2-2; D possibly corresponds to TRBD2 (5 bases). Germline lookup yields CDR1 SNHLY and CDR2 FYNNEI. Trimming took off 5 bases at V and 4 bases at J, with 11 bases between the two ends. The CDR3 loop spans 14 amino acids. CDR3 residues: CASSPLGGTGELFF. CDR3 coding DNA: TGTGCCAGCAGTCCACTAGGAGGCACCGGGGAGCTGTTTTTT.

A remark on this clone: A read error is the likely source, as a far larger clone sits one nucleotide away. Other nucleotide sequences from this sample produce the same CDR3. The rearrangement uses TRBV29-1 and TRBJ2-7, with D possibly being TRBD1 (6 bases). Trimming left V 7 bases short and J 4 bases short, with 17 bases between. Germline CDR1 and CDR2: SQVTM and ANQGSEA. The CDR3 contains 13 residues. In nucleotides, the CDR3 is TGCAGCGCCGTTAAGGACAGCTCTTACGAGCAGTACTTC. Its protein product is CSAVKDSSYEQYF.

In its sample, this clone was seen a few times. The rearrangement links TRBV7-3 to TRBJ1-2; 10 nucleotides line up with TRBD1. The CDR3 is made up of 13 amino acids. The germline CDR1 and CDR2 sequences are SGHTA and FQGTGA. J gave up 6 bases and V 4 bases, and 2 bases lay outside the gene matches. This CDR3 reads CASSWGTGDGYTF. In DNA, the CDR3 is TGTGCCAGCAGCTGGGGGACAGGGGATGGCTACACCTTC.

The CDR3 nucleotides read TGTGCCAGCAGCTGGACTTCCGGCACAGATACGCAGTATTTT. Its protein product is CASSWTSGTDTQYF. The V and J genes are TRBV7-9 and TRBJ2-3, with D possibly matching TRBD2 (5 bases). V lost 4 bases, J lost 1 base, and 9 bases lay in between. This CDR3 is built from 14 residues. CDR1 and CDR2 from the germline V gene are SEHNR and FQNEAQ (reference sequence).

The chain combines TRBV29-1 with TRBJ2-5; D ambiguous. V gave up 2 bases and J gave up 1 base, with 8 bases separating them. There are 13 residues in the CDR3. Germline assignment: CDR1 SQVTM and CDR2 ANQGSEA. CDR3 DNA sequence: TGCAGCGTTGAATTCCAGCCCCAAGAGACCCAGTACTTC. Amino acids: CSVEFQPQETQYF.

This clone was seen just once. The chain combines TRBV15 with TRBJ2-7; TRBD2 agrees at 7 bases. V lost 0 bases, J lost 6 bases, and 17 bases stayed unmatched. Per germline, CDR1 LNHNV and CDR2 YYDKDF (reference sequence). This CDR3 comprises 18 residues. The CDR3: CATSRDLSSGTQRGEQYF. CDR3 DNA sequence: TGTGCCACCAGCAGAGATCTCTCGTCCGGGACCCAGCGGGGCGAGCAGTACTTC.

V gene TRBV15 combines with J gene TRBJ2-2; D is undetermined. Deletions cut 4 bases from V and 7 bases from J, with 7 bases between. Germline V gene lookup returns CDR1 LNHNV and CDR2 YYDKDF (reference sequence). This CDR3 spans 12 amino acids. The CDR3 sequence: CATSTPGGELFF. The CDR3 DNA reads as TGTGCCACCAGCACTCCAGGCGGGGAGCTGTTTTTT.

The rearrangement joins TRBV28 to TRBJ2-1; 7 bases map to TRBD2. In germline, CDR1 is MDHEN, CDR2 SYDVKM. J gave up 9 bases and V 8 bases, and 10 bases lay outside the gene matches. This CDR3 has 13 residues. The CDR3 DNA sequence: TGTGCCAGCTTCCCTAGCGGACTTAGTGAGCAGTTCTTC. Its translation: CASFPSGLSEQFF.

CDR3 loop: CASSMPEQYF. The CDR3 DNA sequence: TGCGCCAGCTCTATGCCCGAGCAGTACTTC. The chain carries TRBV23-1 and TRBJ2-7; D ambiguous. TRBV23-1 is an open reading frame, and its role is uncertain. The germline V and J ends were trimmed by 8 bases and 6 bases, with 8 bases remaining between them. This CDR3 region has 10 residues.

The CDR3 here is CASRSSHNEQFF. CDR3 in DNA: TGCGCCAGCAGATCTAGCCACAATGAGCAGTTCTTC. The chain links TRBV5-1 to TRBJ2-1; D possibly corresponds to TRBD2 (5 bases). The germline CDR1 and CDR2 sequences are SGHRS and YFSETQ. This CDR3 contains 12 residues. With 5 bases removed from V and 5 bases from J, the gap between germline ends came to 8 bases.

CDR3 sequence (DNA): TGTGCCAGCAGCTCCACAGGGGGCGGCAATCAGCCCCAGCATTTT. This translates into CASSSTGGGNQPQHF. V usage is TRBV7-9 and J usage is TRBJ1-5; 9 bases line up with TRBD1. J lost 2 bases, V lost 4 bases, and 3 bases had no gene match. Per the germline V gene, CDR1 is SEHNR and CDR2 is FQNEAQ (reference sequence). The CDR3 runs 15 residues. Full variable domain (outside the CDR3, taken from reference TRBV7-9 and TRBJ1-5): DTGVSQNPRHKITKRGQNVTFRCDPISEHNRLYWYRQTLGQGPEFLTYFQNEAQLEKSRLLSDRFSAERPKGSFSTLEIQRTEQGDSAMYLCASSSTGGGNQPQHFGDGTRLSIL.

V usage is TRBV7-6 and J usage is TRBJ2-6; 7 positions match TRBD2. J was trimmed by 2 bases and V by 4 bases; bases with no gene match: 8. Germline V gene data show CDR1 as SGHVS and CDR2 as FNYEAQ. The CDR3 consists of 17 residues. The CDR3 nucleotides read TGTGCCAGCAGCTACCTAGGGCGGGGGACTGGGGCCAACGTCCTGACTTTC. Translated, it gives CASSYLGRGTGANVLTF.